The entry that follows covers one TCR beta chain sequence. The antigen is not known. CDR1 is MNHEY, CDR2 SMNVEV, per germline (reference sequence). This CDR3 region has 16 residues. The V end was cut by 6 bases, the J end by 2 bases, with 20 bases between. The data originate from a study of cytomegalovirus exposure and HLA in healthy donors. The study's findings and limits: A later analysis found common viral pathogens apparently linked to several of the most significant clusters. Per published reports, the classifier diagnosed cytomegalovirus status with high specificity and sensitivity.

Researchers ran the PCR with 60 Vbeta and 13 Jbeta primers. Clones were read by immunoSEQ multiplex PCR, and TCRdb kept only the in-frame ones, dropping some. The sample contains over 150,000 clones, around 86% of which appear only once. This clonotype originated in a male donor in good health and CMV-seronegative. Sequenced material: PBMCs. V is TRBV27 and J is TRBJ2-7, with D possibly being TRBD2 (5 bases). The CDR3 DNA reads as TGTGCCAGCAGCCGCACCGGCCGCGGGCGGGCCTACGAGCAGTACTTC. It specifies CASSRTGRGRAYEQYF.